The 26 T cell receptor beta chains given below trace back to one sample, sequenced in a study of cytomegalovirus exposure and HLA in healthy donors. Method: immunoSEQ multiplex PCR; TCRdb's copy keeps in-frame clones and lacks some. There are some 180,000 clones in the sample; roughly 81% occur only once, and 1% to 1.5% lies in the top ten. The sample taken for sequencing was PBMCs. The receptors stem from a woman in her twenties or thirties in good health and CMV-seronegative.

The CDR3 sequence: CASSSGGRYEQYF. The CDR3 DNA follows: TGTGCCAGCAGCTCAGGGGGCCGGTACGAGCAGTACTTC. The genes are TRBV7-8 and TRBJ2-7; 8 bases line up with TRBD1. J was trimmed by 4 bases and V by 4 bases; bases with no gene match: 3. The CDR3 is 13 residues long. Germline values: CDR1 SGHVS, CDR2 FQNEAQ.

The chain joins TRBV28 to TRBJ1-5; 8 bases are shared with TRBD1. The CDR3 contains 13 residues. CDR1 and CDR2 from the germline V gene are MDHEN and SYDVKM. The V segment lost 8 bases and the J segment 2 bases; nucleotides outside the gene matches: 2. CDR3 loop: CASHRGGNQPQHF. Here the CDR3 DNA reads TGTGCCAGCCACAGGGGGGGCAATCAGCCCCAGCATTTT.

This clone was picked up a small number of times. CDR3 amino acids: CASSLTTGNYGYTF. In nucleotides, the CDR3 is TGTGCCAGCAGCTTAACGACAGGGAACTATGGCTACACCTTC. This chain uses TRBV11-2 with TRBJ1-2; 7 bases are shared with TRBD1. This CDR3 spans 14 amino acids. Germline V CDR1 and CDR2: SGHAT, FQNNGV. Trimming at V came to 2 bases and at J to 2 bases, leaving 2 bases not matched to a gene.

This clone appeared once. The J gene is TRBJ1-1, the V gene TRBV20-1; TRBD1 matches 7 bases. The CDR3 runs 11 residues. V shed 7 bases and J 7 bases; nucleotides not matched to a gene: 6. Looked up from germline, CDR1 is DFQATT and CDR2 is SNEGSKA (reference sequence). This chain's CDR3 is CSVRQGNEAFF. The DNA of the CDR3 is TGCAGTGTTCGACAGGGAAATGAAGCTTTCTTT.

The chain joins TRBV15 to TRBJ1-1; 7 bases match TRBD1. This CDR3 is 13 amino acids long. V dropped 0 bases and J dropped 7; count of bases not matched to a gene: 2. The V gene's germline CDR1 is LNHNV and CDR2 YYDKDF (reference sequence). Written as DNA, the CDR3 is TGTGCCACCAGCAGAGAGACAGGGCTTGAAGCTTTCTTT. Protein: CATSRETGLEAFF.

The gene calls are TRBV7-3 and TRBJ2-6, with 11 bases matching TRBD1. The germline CDR1 and CDR2 sequences are SGHTA and FQGTGA. The V segment lost 5 bases and the J segment 1 base; nucleotides outside the gene matches: 7. The CDR3 totals 18 residues. The CDR3, as DNA: TGTGCCAGCAGCCCCCTGGGACAGGGGGTGTCTGGGGCCAACGTCCTGACTTTC. It codes for CASSPLGQGVSGANVLTF.

The chain recombines TRBV6-5 with TRBJ1-2; the D gene is possibly TRBD1 (5 bases). The germline V gene has CDR1 MNHEY and CDR2 SVGAGI. Trimming took 2 bases from V and 10 from J, leaving 11 bases between them. The length of the CDR3 is 12 residues. As DNA, the CDR3 is TGTGCCAGCAGTTACCCCGGACACGACTACACCTTC. This sequence encodes CASSYPGHDYTF.

This clone was counted between two and nine times. A junction boundary mismatches the germline segment, possibly from a read error. J is TRBJ2-3 and V is TRBV9; D gene ambiguous. This CDR3 is built from 12 residues. The germline V gene encodes CDR1 SGDLS and CDR2 YYNGEE. CDR3 loop: CASSVHTDAQYF. The CDR3 nucleotides read TGTGCCAGCAGCGTACACACAGATGCGCAGTATTTT.

The chain has TRBV6-5 and TRBJ2-7, with 9 bases lining up with TRBD1. This CDR3 comprises 14 residues. Per germline, CDR1 MNHEY and CDR2 SVGAGI. The ends lost 5 bases at V and 8 bases at J; junction bases unmatched: 10. Written as DNA, the CDR3 is TGTGCCAGCAGTCCAGTACGACAGGGGGTAAAGCAGTACTTC. It codes for CASSPVRQGVKQYF.

The chain employs TRBV7-9 and TRBJ2-3, with D possibly matching TRBD1 (6 bases). V shed 5 bases and J shed 4 bases, with 10 bases lying between them. Germline CDR1 SEHNR, CDR2 FQNEAQ (reference sequence). The length of the CDR3 is 13 residues. The CDR3 nucleotides read TGTGCCAGCAGCCTGACAGGTCCAGATACGCAGTATTTT. It is translated as CASSLTGPDTQYF.

The chain links TRBV5-5 to TRBJ2-5; 9 nucleotides align to TRBD2. With V trimmed by 0 bases and J by 6 bases, 3 bases remained unmatched. This CDR3 contains 14 residues. Germline V lookup: CDR1 SGHKS, CDR2 YYEKEE (reference sequence). The CDR3 DNA reads as TGTGCCAGCAGCTTGGGACTAGCGGCCAAGACCCAGTACTTC. Translated, it gives CASSLGLAAKTQYF. Full variable domain (outside the CDR3, taken from reference TRBV5-5 and TRBJ2-5): DAGVTQSPTHLIKTRGQQVTLRCSPISGHKSVSWYQQVLGQGPQFIFQYYEKEERGRGNFPDRFSARQFPNYSSELNVNALLLGDSALYLCASSLGLAAKTQYFGPGTRLLVL.

The chain's CDR3 is CASRGLAGRNEQFF. The DNA for the CDR3 is TGTGCCAGCAGGGGACTAGCGGGGCGCAATGAGCAGTTCTTC. The chain uses TRBV6-5 and TRBJ2-1, with 13 bases lining up with TRBD2. Germline CDR1 reads MNHEY; CDR2 reads SVGAGI. The J segment lost 6 bases and the V segment lost 6 bases, leaving 2 bases of the junction unmatched. The CDR3 has 14 residues.

The V call is TRBV6-6, the J call TRBJ1-5; a weak D match, TRBD1 (6 bases). Looked up from germline, CDR1 is MNHNY and CDR2 is SVGAGI (reference sequence). Trimming took 6 bases from V and 7 from J, leaving 16 bases between them. The length of the CDR3 is 14 residues. The CDR3 here is CASRRNREGQPQHF. Here the CDR3 DNA reads TGTGCCAGCAGACGAAACAGGGAGGGGCAGCCCCAGCATTTT.

This clone was recorded at least ten times. The chain employs TRBV27 and TRBJ1-1, with D hard to call. CDR3 length equals 15 residues. Trimming took off 3 bases at V and 1 base at J, with 12 bases between the two ends. Germline values: CDR1 MNHEY, CDR2 SMNVEV (reference sequence). DNA for the CDR3: TGTGCCAGCAGTTTCATCGATAGACAGAACACTGAAGCTTTCTTT. Protein sequence: CASSFIDRQNTEAFF.

This chain's CDR3 is CASSLEGRKETQYF. CDR3 coding DNA: TGTGCCAGCAGCTTAGAGGGGAGGAAAGAGACCCAGTACTTC. The chain is built from TRBV13 and TRBJ2-5; maybe TRBD2 (6 bases). CDR1 and CDR2 from the germline V gene are PRHDT and FYEKMQ (reference sequence). The CDR3 runs 14 residues. The V and J ends lost 1 base and 3 bases respectively, with 9 bases between them.

This rearrangement joins TRBV16 to TRBJ2-4; TRBD1 aligns across 9 bases. This CDR3 spans 15 amino acids. V dropped 4 bases and J dropped 3; count of bases not matched to a gene: 4. Germline CDR1 and CDR2: KGHSY and FQNENV. The CDR3 region is CASSPGQGSKNIQYF. CDR3 coding DNA: TGTGCCAGCAGCCCCGGACAGGGGAGCAAAAACATTCAGTACTTC.

The V gene is TRBV29-1, the J gene TRBJ2-3; 14 bases fit TRBD2. J was trimmed by 6 bases and V by 8 bases; bases with no gene match: 16. CDR1 SQVTM and CDR2 ANQGSEA come from the germline V gene. The CDR3 has 17 residues. CDR3 DNA: TGCAGCTTCGCGAGGGGGACTAGCGGGAGTCAAAGGGATACGCAGTATTTT. Protein product: CSFARGTSGSQRDTQYF.

The chain joins TRBV27 to TRBJ1-1; D perhaps matches TRBD1 (6 bases). CDR1 and CDR2 (germline): MNHEY, SMNVEV (reference sequence). This CDR3 region has 15 residues. The germline V and J ends were trimmed by 7 bases and 1 base, with 16 bases remaining between them. DNA for the CDR3: TGTGCCAGCAACCAGGGACAACTTACGAACACTGAAGCTTTCTTT. Translated, it gives CASNQGQLTNTEAFF.

The chain uses TRBV2 and TRBJ2-1, with D tentatively TRBD1 (6 bases). Germline loops: CDR1 SNHLY, CDR2 FYNNEI. V was shortened by 6 bases and J by 0 bases, with 12 bases between the two germline ends. The CDR3 sequence is 15 residues long. The DNA for the CDR3 is TGTGCCAGCAGGGCTGACAGGAACTCCTACAATGAGCAGTTCTTC. Translation gives CASRADRNSYNEQFF.

This chain joins TRBV10-3 and TRBJ2-5; D is ambiguous. Trimming took off 8 bases at V and 1 base at J, with 8 bases between the two ends. Germline V gene sequence: CDR1 ENHRY, CDR2 SYGVKD. The CDR3 is 12 residues long. The CDR3 region is CAIGSVQETQYF. The CDR3 DNA reads TGTGCCATCGGCAGCGTCCAAGAGACCCAGTACTTC.

The genes are TRBV19 and TRBJ1-5, with TRBD1 matching 9 bases. Germline lookup yields CDR1 LNHDA and CDR2 SQIVND (reference sequence). With V trimmed by 1 base and J by 0 bases, 13 bases remained unmatched. The length of the CDR3 is 20 residues. This CDR3 is CASSIAPRDRVLYSNQPQHF. In DNA form, the CDR3 reads TGTGCCAGTAGTATAGCCCCCCGGGACAGGGTATTGTATAGCAATCAGCCCCAGCATTTT. The complete variable domain, with remaining parts taken from reference TRBV19 and TRBJ1-5, reads DGGITQSPKYLFRKEGQNVTLSCEQNLNHDAMYWYRQDPGQGLRLIYYSQIVNDFQKGDIAEGYSVSREKKESFPLTVTSAQKNPTAFYLCASSIAPRDRVLYSNQPQHFGDGTRLSIL.

CDR3 amino acids: CASRLGASTNEKLFF. CDR3 nucleotide sequence: TGTGCCAGCCGGCTTGGGGCATCAACTAATGAAAAACTGTTTTTT. This sequence joins TRBV2 and TRBJ1-4, with D perhaps matching TRBD1 (5 bases). The CDR3 covers 15 residues. Trimming stripped 8 bases from V and 0 bases from J, with 13 bases between. Germline V gene sequence: CDR1 SNHLY, CDR2 FYNNEI.

The rearrangement links TRBV6-5 to TRBJ1-5; 9 positions agree with TRBD1. J was trimmed by 4 bases and V by 6 bases; bases with no gene match: 7. The germline CDR1 and CDR2 sequences are MNHEY and SVGAGI. The CDR3 runs 15 residues. Written as DNA, the CDR3 is TGTGCCAGCAGACGGACAGGGGAGGGGAATCAGCCCCAGCATTTT. This sequence encodes CASRRTGEGNQPQHF.

The chain couples TRBV6-5 to TRBJ1-2; 7 bases line up with TRBD1. CDR3 size: 14 residues. J gave up 7 bases and V 2 bases, and 7 bases lay outside the gene matches. The germline gives CDR1 MNHEY, CDR2 SVGAGI. The DNA for the CDR3 is TGTGCCAGCAGTTACAGGGGGCTCTCGGCTGGCTACACCTTC. Its protein product is CASSYRGLSAGYTF.

This chain links TRBV19 with TRBJ2-7; TRBD2 agrees at 7 bases. This CDR3 has 14 residues. Germline assignment: CDR1 LNHDA and CDR2 SQIVND (reference sequence). V was pared by 5 bases and J by 2 bases, with 6 bases of the junction left unmatched. Here the CDR3 reads CASSGSGTTYEQYF. CDR3 DNA sequence: TGTGCCAGTAGTGGCAGCGGGACGACCTACGAGCAGTACTTC.

The chain couples TRBV5-1 to TRBJ2-6, with D possibly matching TRBD1 (5 bases). The CDR3 runs to 17 residues. Germline V CDR1 and CDR2: SGHRS, YFSETQ. Deletions cut 1 base from V and 2 bases from J, with 13 bases between. The CDR3 region is CASSLRTPPPGANVLTF. The CDR3 region has the DNA TGCGCCAGCAGCTTGAGGACACCACCTCCTGGGGCCAACGTCCTGACTTTC.